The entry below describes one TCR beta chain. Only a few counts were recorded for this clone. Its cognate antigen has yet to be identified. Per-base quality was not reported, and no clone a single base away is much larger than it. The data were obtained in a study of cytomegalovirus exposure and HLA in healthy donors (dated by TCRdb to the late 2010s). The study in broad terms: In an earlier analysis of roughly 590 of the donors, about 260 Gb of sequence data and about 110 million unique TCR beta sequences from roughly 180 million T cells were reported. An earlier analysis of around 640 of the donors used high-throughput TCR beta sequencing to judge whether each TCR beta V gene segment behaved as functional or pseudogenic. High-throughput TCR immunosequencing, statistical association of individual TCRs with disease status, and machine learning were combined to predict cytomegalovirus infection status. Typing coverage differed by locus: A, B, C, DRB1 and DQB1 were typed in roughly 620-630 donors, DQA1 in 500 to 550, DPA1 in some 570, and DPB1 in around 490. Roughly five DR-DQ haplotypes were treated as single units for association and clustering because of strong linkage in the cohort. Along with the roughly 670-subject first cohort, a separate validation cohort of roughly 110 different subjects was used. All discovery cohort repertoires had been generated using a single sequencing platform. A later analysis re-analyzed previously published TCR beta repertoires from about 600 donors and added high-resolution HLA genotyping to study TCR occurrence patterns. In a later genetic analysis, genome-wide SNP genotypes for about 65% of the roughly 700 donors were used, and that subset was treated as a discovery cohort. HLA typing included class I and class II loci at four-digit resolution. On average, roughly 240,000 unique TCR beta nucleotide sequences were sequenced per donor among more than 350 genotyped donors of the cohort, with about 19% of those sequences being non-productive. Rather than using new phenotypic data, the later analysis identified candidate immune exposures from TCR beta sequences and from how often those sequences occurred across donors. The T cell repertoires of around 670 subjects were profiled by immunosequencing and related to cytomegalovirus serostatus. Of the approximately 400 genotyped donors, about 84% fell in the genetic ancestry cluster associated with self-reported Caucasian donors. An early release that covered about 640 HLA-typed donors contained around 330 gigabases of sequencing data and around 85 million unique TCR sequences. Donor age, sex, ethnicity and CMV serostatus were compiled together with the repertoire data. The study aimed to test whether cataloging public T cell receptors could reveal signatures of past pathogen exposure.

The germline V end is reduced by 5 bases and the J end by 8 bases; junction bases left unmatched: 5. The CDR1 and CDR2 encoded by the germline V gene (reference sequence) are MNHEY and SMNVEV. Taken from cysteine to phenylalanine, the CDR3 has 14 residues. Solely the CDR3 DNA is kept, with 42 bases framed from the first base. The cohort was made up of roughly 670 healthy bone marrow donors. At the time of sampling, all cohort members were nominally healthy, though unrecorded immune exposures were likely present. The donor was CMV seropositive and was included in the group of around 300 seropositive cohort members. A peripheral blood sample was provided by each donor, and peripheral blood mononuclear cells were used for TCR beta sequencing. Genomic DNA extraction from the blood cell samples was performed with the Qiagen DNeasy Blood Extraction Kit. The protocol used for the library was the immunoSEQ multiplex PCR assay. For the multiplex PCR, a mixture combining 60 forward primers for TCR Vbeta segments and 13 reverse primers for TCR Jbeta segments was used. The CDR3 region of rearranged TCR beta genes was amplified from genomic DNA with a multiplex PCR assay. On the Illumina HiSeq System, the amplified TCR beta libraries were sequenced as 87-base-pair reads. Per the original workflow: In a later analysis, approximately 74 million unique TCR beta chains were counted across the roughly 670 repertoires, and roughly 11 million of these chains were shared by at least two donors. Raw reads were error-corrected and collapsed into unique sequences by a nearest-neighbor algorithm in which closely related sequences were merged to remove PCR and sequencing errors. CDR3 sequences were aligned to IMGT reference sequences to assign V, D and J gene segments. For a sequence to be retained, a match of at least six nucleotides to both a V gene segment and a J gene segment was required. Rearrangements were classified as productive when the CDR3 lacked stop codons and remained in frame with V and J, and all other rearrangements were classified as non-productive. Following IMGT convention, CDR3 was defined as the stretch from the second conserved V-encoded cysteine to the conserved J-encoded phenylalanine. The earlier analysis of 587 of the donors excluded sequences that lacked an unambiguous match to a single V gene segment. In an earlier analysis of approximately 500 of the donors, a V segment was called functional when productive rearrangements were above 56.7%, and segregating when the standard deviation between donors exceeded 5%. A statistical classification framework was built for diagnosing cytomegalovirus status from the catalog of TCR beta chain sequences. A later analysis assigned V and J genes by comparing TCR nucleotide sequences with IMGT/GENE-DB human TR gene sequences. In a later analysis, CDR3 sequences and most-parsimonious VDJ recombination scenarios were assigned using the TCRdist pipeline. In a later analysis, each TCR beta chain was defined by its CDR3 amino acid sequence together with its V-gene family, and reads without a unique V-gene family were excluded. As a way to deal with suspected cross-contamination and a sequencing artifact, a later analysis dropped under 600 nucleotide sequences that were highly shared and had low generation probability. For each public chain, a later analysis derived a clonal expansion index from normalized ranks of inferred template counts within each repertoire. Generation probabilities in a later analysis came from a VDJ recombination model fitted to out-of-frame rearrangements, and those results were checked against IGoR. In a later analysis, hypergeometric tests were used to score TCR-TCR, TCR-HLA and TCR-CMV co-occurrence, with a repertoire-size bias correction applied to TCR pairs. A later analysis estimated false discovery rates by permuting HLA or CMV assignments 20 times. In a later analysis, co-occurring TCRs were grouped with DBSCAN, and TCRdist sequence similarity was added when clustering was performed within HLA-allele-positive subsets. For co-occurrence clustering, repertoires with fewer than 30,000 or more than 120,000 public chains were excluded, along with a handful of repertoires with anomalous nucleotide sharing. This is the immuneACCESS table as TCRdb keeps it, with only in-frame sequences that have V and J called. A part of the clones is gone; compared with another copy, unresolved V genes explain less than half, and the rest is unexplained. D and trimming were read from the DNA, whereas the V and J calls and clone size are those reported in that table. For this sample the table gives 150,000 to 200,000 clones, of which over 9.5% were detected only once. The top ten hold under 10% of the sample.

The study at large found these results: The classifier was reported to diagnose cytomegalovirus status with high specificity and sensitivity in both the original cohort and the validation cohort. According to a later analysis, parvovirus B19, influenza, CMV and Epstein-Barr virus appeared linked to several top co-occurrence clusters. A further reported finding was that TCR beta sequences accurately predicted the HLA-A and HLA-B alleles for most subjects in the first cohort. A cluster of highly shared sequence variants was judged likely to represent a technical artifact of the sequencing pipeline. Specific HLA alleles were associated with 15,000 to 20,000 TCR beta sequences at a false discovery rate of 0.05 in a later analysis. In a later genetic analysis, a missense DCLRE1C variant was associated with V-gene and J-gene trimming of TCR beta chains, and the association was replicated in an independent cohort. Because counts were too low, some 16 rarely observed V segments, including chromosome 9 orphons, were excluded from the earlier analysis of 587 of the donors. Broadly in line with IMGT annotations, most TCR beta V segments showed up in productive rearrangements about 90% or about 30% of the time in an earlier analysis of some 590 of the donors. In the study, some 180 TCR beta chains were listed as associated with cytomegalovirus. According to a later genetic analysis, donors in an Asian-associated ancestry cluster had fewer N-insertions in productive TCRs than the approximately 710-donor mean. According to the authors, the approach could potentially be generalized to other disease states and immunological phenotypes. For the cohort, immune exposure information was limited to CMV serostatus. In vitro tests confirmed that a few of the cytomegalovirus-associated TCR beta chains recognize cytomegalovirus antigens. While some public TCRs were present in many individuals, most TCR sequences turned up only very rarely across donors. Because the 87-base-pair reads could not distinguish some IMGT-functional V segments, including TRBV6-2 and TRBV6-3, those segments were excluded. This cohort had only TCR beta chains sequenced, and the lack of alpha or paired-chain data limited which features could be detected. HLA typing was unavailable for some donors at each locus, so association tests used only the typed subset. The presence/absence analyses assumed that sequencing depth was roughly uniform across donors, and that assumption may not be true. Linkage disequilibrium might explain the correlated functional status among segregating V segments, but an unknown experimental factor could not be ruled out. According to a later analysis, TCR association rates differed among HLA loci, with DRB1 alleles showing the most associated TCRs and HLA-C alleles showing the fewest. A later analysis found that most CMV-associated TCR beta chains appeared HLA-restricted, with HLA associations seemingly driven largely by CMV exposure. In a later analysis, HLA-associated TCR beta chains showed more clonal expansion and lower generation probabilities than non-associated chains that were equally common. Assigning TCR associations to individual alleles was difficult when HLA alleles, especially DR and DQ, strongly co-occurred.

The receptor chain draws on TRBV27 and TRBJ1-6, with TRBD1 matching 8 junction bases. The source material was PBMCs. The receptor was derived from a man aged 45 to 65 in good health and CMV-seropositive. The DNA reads TGTGCCAGCAGTACCGGGACAGGCCATTCACCCCTCCACTTT. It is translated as CASSTGTGHSPLHF.